The source of this TCR beta chain is a study of regulatory T cells in long-lasting Graves disease. CDR1 SNHLY and CDR2 FYNNEI come from the germline V gene. Trimming pared 6 bases from V and 9 bases from J, leaving 23 bases between. This CDR3 has 15 residues. Arm-PCR of CDR3 regions with iRepertoire HTBI primers generated TCR beta libraries. A single record per CDR3 protein comes from TCRdb applying MiXCR to the multiplex PCR reads. The table includes 250,000 to 300,000 distinct CDR3 sequences, under 20% detected once. Time point here: newly diagnosed GD, antithyroid drugs for less than 3 months. The TCR library used RNA extracted from PBMCs. This clonotype came up many times. Separately, the same data were catalogued under a study of T cells in Graves' hyperthyroidism and ophthalmopathy.

This TCR was recovered from a woman between 25 and 40 years old with Graves disease. This rearrangement joins TRBV2 to TRBJ1-2, with a possible D match to TRBD1 (6 bases). The source material was peripheral blood mononuclear cells (PBMCs), sampled at new diagnosis, from a patient treated with antithyroid drugs. The CDR3 DNA reads as TGTGCCAGCAGACTGGACAGAGCGCTTATCAGTCGCTACACCTTC. It encodes CASRLDRALISRYTF.